Listed below are T cell receptor beta chains from one sample, sequenced in a study of blood T cell repertoires in COVID-19. The assay was immunoSEQ multiplex PCR, and TCRdb's table has in-frame clones only and misses some. In the table there are 200,000 to 250,000 clones, roughly 90% of which are singletons. Input material: peripheral blood. These receptors came from a woman in her thirties or forties with acute or convalescent COVID-19. Both conserved end residues are part of each CDR3. A D gene is named only where the DNA matches it firmly. Clone sizes are given selectively: once, few, many, or a class where the clone is expanded.

TRBV2	TRBJ1-2	NA	NA	TGTGCCAGCAGCCGCGGCCTGGACTATGGCTACACCTTC	CASSRGLDYGYTF
TRBV29-1	TRBJ1-1	TRBD1	NA	TGCAGCGGGGGAGAACAGGGGCCGAACACTGAAGCTTTCTTT	CSGGEQGPNTEAFF
TRBV5-1	TRBJ2-3	TRBD1	NA	TGCGCCAGCAGCAGTCAGGGGGACCGTAGCACAGATACGCAGTATTTT	CASSSQGDRSTDTQYF
TRBV7-9	TRBJ1-2	TRBD1	NA	TGTGCCAGCAGCTTCCCCCCAGGGGGTGGCTACACCTTC	CASSFPPGGGYTF
TRBV6-5	TRBJ2-2	TRBD1	once	TGTGCCAGCAGAGGGGGCCACCTTATCACCGGGGAGCTGTTTTTT	CASRGGHLITGELFF
TRBV5-1	TRBJ1-2	TRBD1	NA	TGCGCCAGCAGCCTGACAGGGACCCACTATGGCTACACCTTC	CASSLTGTHYGYTF
TRBV15	TRBJ1-2	NA	NA	TGTGCCACCAGCAGAGAAGAAGGGGATGGCTACACCTTC	CATSREEGDGYTF
TRBV27	TRBJ1-1	TRBD1	NA	TGTGCCAGCAGTCTCTACAGGGGGCGTGTAGCTTTCTTT	CASSLYRGRVAFF
TRBV9	TRBJ2-1	TRBD2	NA	TGTGCCAGCAGCGTAGGGGGAGGGACCTACAATGAGCAGTTCTTC	CASSVGGGTYNEQFF
TRBV12-5	TRBJ2-3	TRBD1	NA	TGTGCTAGTGGTTTGGTACTGGGACAGACATCCACAGATACGCAGTATTTT	CASGLVLGQTSTDTQYF
TRBV3-1/TRBV3-2	TRBJ1-1	NA	NA	TGTGCCAGCAGCCAAGATGTCCGGGGTTTCACTGAAGCTTTCTTT	CASSQDVRGFTEAFF
TRBV5-1	TRBJ1-1	NA	NA	TGCGCCAGCAGGTTTAGGGGCGTAGGGGTAACTGAAGCTTTCTTT	CASRFRGVGVTEAFF
TRBV5-1	TRBJ1-6	TRBD1	NA	TGCGCCAGCAGCTTGGTTATCGGGACAGACAATAATTCACCCCTCCACTTT	CASSLVIGTDNNSPLHF
TRBV19	TRBJ1-2	NA	once	TGTGCCAGTAGTACTCAGGGGTCTGGCTTGGGTGGCTACACCTTC	CASSTQGSGLGGYTF
TRBV6-2/TRBV6-3	TRBJ1-1	TRBD1	NA	TGTGCCAGCAGTTACGGCCCCGGACAGGGGAACACTGAAGCTTTCTTT	CASSYGPGQGNTEAFF
TRBV28	TRBJ1-2	NA	NA	TGTGCCAGCACCTCCTCTGGGCAACGGTATGGCTACACCTTC	CASTSSGQRYGYTF
TRBV10-3	TRBJ1-2	TRBD1	NA	TGTGCCATCAGTGAAGCTGGGACAGGCACTAGCCTAAACTATGGCTACACCTTC	CAISEAGTGTSLNYGYTF
TRBV11-2	TRBJ1-3	NA	NA	TGTGCCAGCAGCTTAAACAGGGCGGGTGGAAACACCATATATTTT	CASSLNRAGGNTIYF
TRBV19	TRBJ2-2	NA	NA	TGTGCCAGTAGTGGGCAGGTTGGCGGGGAGCTGTTTTTT	CASSGQVGGELFF
TRBV7-9	TRBJ1-2	NA	NA	TGTGCCAGCAGCTTTTTGCATGACAGATTAAACTATGGCTACACCTTC	CASSFLHDRLNYGYTF
TRBV19	TRBJ1-5	TRBD1	NA	TGTGCCAGTAGTGACAGGGGTAATCAGCCCCAGCATTTT	CASSDRGNQPQHF
TRBV9	TRBJ2-3	TRBD2	NA	TGTGCCAGCACCCCGGGACTAGCGGGGAGTTACAGCACAGATACGCAGTATTTT	CASTPGLAGSYSTDTQYF
TRBV7-2	TRBJ2-1	NA	NA	TGTGCCAGCAGCTTAGGCCACGGCGAATCGGGGGGCGGGGATGAGCAGTTCTTC	CASSLGHGESGGGDEQFF
TRBV2	TRBJ2-2	NA	once	TGTGCCAGCAGTGGGCTAACCGGGTCGCCTTTCACCGGGGAGCTGTTTTTT	CASSGLTGSPFTGELFF
TRBV6-6	TRBJ1-5	NA	NA	TGTGCCAGCAGTTACTCTTCCGGGAGCAATCAGCCCCAGCATTTT	CASSYSSGSNQPQHF
TRBV6-5	TRBJ2-5	TRBD2	NA	TGTGCCAGCAGCGTGGAGGCGGGGGGGCCCGAGACCCAGTACTTC	CASSVEAGGPETQYF
TRBV3-1/TRBV3-2	TRBJ2-2	NA	NA	TGTGCCAGCAGCCAAGTATCGTTCGCCGGGGAGCTGTTTTTT	CASSQVSFAGELFF
TRBV5-1	TRBJ2-1	TRBD2	NA	TGCGCCAGCCTTGGACTAGCGGGGAGCGCAAATGAGCAGTTCTTC	CASLGLAGSANEQFF
TRBV24-1	TRBJ2-3	NA	NA	TGTGCCACCAGTGATCCGGACACCTCCACAGATACGCAGTATTTT	CATSDPDTSTDTQYF
TRBV9	TRBJ1-3	TRBD1	NA	TGTGCCAGCAGCCCGTTAGGACAGGCAAGCTCTGGAAACACCATATATTTT	CASSPLGQASSGNTIYF
TRBV19	TRBJ1-3	NA	few	TGTGCCATCCGCCAGGGAAACACCATATATTTT	CAIRQGNTIYF
TRBV11-2	TRBJ1-2	NA	NA	TGTGCCAGCTCGGGGGGGTCGGGCTATGGCTACACCTTC	CASSGGSGYGYTF
TRBV10-3	TRBJ1-2	TRBD1	few	TGTGCCATCAGCGGGACAGGCCTTAACTATGGCTACACCTTC	CAISGTGLNYGYTF
TRBV5-6	TRBJ1-2	TRBD1	few	TGTGCCAGCAGCCTGACAGGGGGCTGGAACTATGGCTACACCTTC	CASSLTGGWNYGYTF
TRBV10-3	TRBJ1-6	NA	NA	TGTGCCACCCCCCGCCGGGATAATTCACCCCTCCACTTT	CATPRRDNSPLHF
TRBV15	TRBJ2-5	NA	NA	TGTGCCACCAGCCTATTTAGGGCAGGGGCAGAGACCCAGTACTTC	CATSLFRAGAETQYF
TRBV10-3	TRBJ2-2	TRBD2	NA	TGTGCCATCAGTCTGGGACTAGGGAACACCGGGGAGCTGTTTTTT	CAISLGLGNTGELFF
TRBV27	TRBJ2-1	TRBD2	NA	TGTGCCAGCAGTCGGGCGAGGGGAGGGAATGAGCAGTTCTTC	CASSRARGGNEQFF
TRBV7-8	TRBJ2-5	NA	NA	TGTGCCAGCAGCCAGGGGCGGGAGACCCAGTACTTC	CASSQGRETQYF
TRBV7-2	TRBJ2-5	TRBD2	NA	TGTGCCAGCAGCCAAGGGGGTAGCGGGGGTCGAGAGACCCAGTACTTC	CASSQGGSGGRETQYF
TRBV10-1	TRBJ1-1	NA	NA	TGCGCCAGCAGTGAGTCGTGGGGCTTGAACACTGAAGCTTTCTTT	CASSESWGLNTEAFF
TRBV6-6	TRBJ2-3	NA	NA	TGTGCCAGCAGTTACGGGGGGAATACGCAGTATTTT	CASSYGGNTQYF
TRBV11-2	TRBJ2-5	NA	NA	TGTGCCAGCAGCTCCCCGGGGACCCAGTACTTC	CASSSPGTQYF
TRBV19	TRBJ1-2	NA	NA	TGTGCCAGTAGTATTGGAGGTTTGGGCGGCTACACCTTC	CASSIGGLGGYTF
TRBV5-4	TRBJ1-2	NA	NA	TGTGCCAGCAGCTTGGACACGAACTATGGCTACACCTTC	CASSLDTNYGYTF
TRBV4-1	TRBJ1-1	TRBD1	NA	TGCGCCAGCAGCCCCGGGACAGGGGGAAAGACTGAAGCTTTCTTT	CASSPGTGGKTEAFF